The 16 T cell receptor beta chains given below trace back to one sample, sequenced in a study of T cell responses to AZD1222 COVID-19 vaccine. Some clones are missing from TCRdb's copy, which holds only in-frame ones; the method was immunoSEQ multiplex PCR. The sample holds 120,000 or so clones, about 90% seen once. Material: peripheral blood, obtained on day 0 of MenACWY control vaccination. Every receptor here comes from an adult in good health.

The chain recombines TRBV6-5 with TRBJ1-2, with 10 bases identical to TRBD1. V gave up 0 bases and J gave up 4 bases; unmatched junction bases: 2. The CDR3 is 15 residues long. CDR1 is MNHEY, CDR2 SVGAGI, per germline. The CDR3 loop reads CASSYSGQGTYGYTF. DNA of the CDR3: TGTGCCAGCAGTTACTCGGGACAGGGGACCTATGGCTACACCTTC.

The chain joins TRBV19 to TRBJ2-1; D perhaps matches TRBD1 (6 bases). The length of the CDR3 is 15 residues. Per germline, CDR1 LNHDA and CDR2 SQIVND (reference sequence). V was trimmed by 7 bases and J by 4 bases, leaving 17 bases between them. CDR3 amino acids: CASNDVTGRYNEQFF. As DNA, the CDR3 is TGTGCCAGTAATGATGTGACAGGTAGGTACAATGAGCAGTTCTTC.

CDR3 loop: CASSERGLNTEAFF. The CDR3 nucleotides are TGTGCCAGCAGTGAGAGGGGCTTGAACACTGAAGCTTTCTTT. J is TRBJ1-1 and V is TRBV25-1; D is perhaps TRBD1 (5 bases). The CDR3 has 14 residues. V was pared by 3 bases and J by 0 bases, with 8 bases between. From germline, CDR1 is MGHDK and CDR2 SYGVNS.

V gene TRBV4-2 combines with J gene TRBJ1-4; 9 nucleotides align to TRBD1. With 3 bases clipped from V and 0 bases from J, the junction kept 5 bases outside the gene matches. Germline-derived CDR1 and CDR2 are LGHNA and YNFKEQ. This CDR3 is 17 amino acids long. The CDR3 DNA sequence: TGTGCCAGCAGCCAGGCGAGACAGGGGGCAACTAATGAAAAACTGTTTTTT. Its protein is CASSQARQGATNEKLFF.

The chain uses TRBV18 and TRBJ2-2; TRBD2 matches 7 bases. This CDR3 region has 15 residues. Germline V gives CDR1 KGHSH, CDR2 LQKENI. Losses at the gene ends were 3 bases for V and 5 bases for J; bases not matched to a gene: 6. CDR3 bases: TGTGCCAGCTCACCCCAGGGCGGGGGTACCGGGGAGCTGTTTTTT. It encodes CASSPQGGGTGELFF.

Only a few counts were recorded for this clone. This chain links TRBV18 with TRBJ2-1; D gene ambiguous. Deletions cut 3 bases from V and 7 bases from J, with 19 bases between. The CDR3 sequence is 16 residues long. Germline V gene lookup returns CDR1 KGHSH and CDR2 LQKENI. CDR3 sequence: CASSPPPRSSGNEQFF. The CDR3 coding sequence is TGTGCCAGCTCACCGCCCCCTAGGTCCTCTGGAAATGAGCAGTTCTTC.

The chain has TRBV28 and TRBJ1-4; the match to TRBD1 covers 8 bases. CDR1 and CDR2 (germline): MDHEN, SYDVKM. The CDR3 has 12 residues. Losses at the gene ends were 7 bases for V and 8 bases for J; bases not matched to a gene: 3. CDR3 amino acids: CASTGDREKLFF. The CDR3 DNA is TGTGCCAGCACAGGGGACAGGGAAAAACTGTTTTTT.

The chain is built from TRBV6-5 and TRBJ1-2; the match to TRBD1 covers 10 bases. Germline-derived CDR1 and CDR2 are MNHEY and SVGAGI. The V segment lost 6 bases and the J segment 6 bases; nucleotides outside the gene matches: 7. The CDR3 covers 14 residues. CDR3 amino acids: CASRAGTGVNGYTF. In DNA, the CDR3 is TGTGCCAGCAGAGCCGGGACAGGGGTGAATGGCTACACCTTC.

The chain carries TRBV18 and TRBJ2-5; D might be TRBD1 or TRBD2, each matching 5 bases. Trimming took off 6 bases at V and 4 bases at J, with 12 bases between the two ends. Germline V CDR1 and CDR2: KGHSH, LQKENI. This CDR3 comprises 13 residues. In DNA, the CDR3 is TGTGCCAGCTCCCCAGGGAGTAGAGAGACCCAGTACTTC. It specifies CASSPGSRETQYF.

This clone was counted once. This chain links TRBV29-1 with TRBJ1-4; D is uncertain. Between the trimmed V and J ends, which lost 6 bases and 0 bases, there was a span of 11 bases. The CDR3 extends over 14 amino acids. Germline loops: CDR1 SQVTM, CDR2 ANQGSEA. This chain's CDR3 is CSVVSEATNEKLFF. In DNA, the CDR3 is TGCAGCGTCGTATCGGAAGCAACTAATGAAAAACTGTTTTTT.

This clone has just one count. The rearrangement joins TRBV19 to TRBJ2-1; 10 nucleotides line up with TRBD2. Germline CDR1 reads LNHDA; CDR2 reads SQIVND (reference sequence). The CDR3 has 15 amino acids. J lost 6 bases, V lost 2 bases, and 4 bases had no gene match. The CDR3 DNA is TGTGCCAGTAGTATAATGGCTAGCGGGGGCAATGAGCAGTTCTTC. This sequence encodes CASSIMASGGNEQFF.

The chain uses TRBV18 and TRBJ1-1; no firm D call. Germline CDR1 is KGHSH and CDR2 is LQKENI. V was clipped by 6 bases and J by 5 bases, with 19 bases between them. The CDR3 has 15 amino acids. CDR3 amino acids: CASSANRGLKTEAFF. DNA for the CDR3: TGTGCCAGCTCCGCTAACAGAGGCTTAAAGACTGAAGCTTTCTTT.

The CDR3 DNA is TGTGCCAGCAGCCAAGATAGGTGGCAGGGCAGAGGGCAGCCCCAGCATTTT. Its translation is CASSQDRWQGRGQPQHF. The J gene is TRBJ1-5, the V gene TRBV3-1 (or the pseudogene TRBV3-2); D possibly corresponds to TRBD1 (5 bases). CDR3 length: 17 residues. CDR1 and CDR2 (germline): LGHDT, YNNKEL (reference sequence). Trimming took 0 bases from V and 7 from J, leaving 19 bases between them.

This chain joins TRBV19 and TRBJ2-7; no firm D call. The CDR3 is made up of 14 amino acids. Germline CDR1 and CDR2: LNHDA and SQIVND (reference sequence). With 10 bases removed from V and 0 bases from J, the gap between germline ends came to 16 bases. Here the CDR3 reads CATAVGLSSYEQYF. CDR3 DNA: TGTGCCACCGCAGTCGGGCTAAGCTCCTACGAGCAGTACTTC.

The chain has TRBV6-4 and TRBJ2-1, with TRBD2 as a possible D gene (7 bases). The V gene lost 4 bases and the J gene lost 8 bases, with 21 bases spanning the gap. CDR1 is MRHNA, CDR2 SNTAGT, per germline. The CDR3 totals 16 residues. DNA for the CDR3: TGTGCCAGCAGTGCGCGGGGACTAAAGGGGGGCCATGAGCAGTTCTTC. This sequence encodes CASSARGLKGGHEQFF.

The chain carries TRBV3-1 (or the pseudogene TRBV3-2) and TRBJ2-1; 16 bases map to TRBD2. Germline assignment: CDR1 LGHDT and CDR2 YNNKEL (reference sequence). V was clipped by 4 bases and J by 1 base; unmatched bases: 10. This CDR3 has 20 residues. CDR3 in DNA: TGTGCCAGCAGCCGCGATCCGGGACTAGCGGGAGGGGGATCCTACAATGAGCAGTTCTTC. The encoded protein is CASSRDPGLAGGGSYNEQFF.